The text below deals with one T cell receptor (beta chain). Its antigen is unknown. Base quality data are lacking; no much larger clone is found one base away. V loses 0 bases at its end and J loses 7 bases; junction bases beyond the gene matches: 9. The CDR3 sequence holds 15 residues, the cysteine and phenylalanine included. The retained sequence is limited to the CDR3, 45 bases, with the frame set at the first base. Via the germline V gene, CDR1 is SGDLS and CDR2 YYNGEE. The library relied on the immunoSEQ multiplex PCR assay. Alongside multiparametric flow cytometry, deep sequencing of rearranged TCR beta loci was used to profile the T cell repertoires. This immuneACCESS table, as held by TCRdb, lists in-frame sequences with V and J called but not all clones. Of the missing ones, under half trace to an unresolved V gene in checked studies; the others have no known cause. The sample data list about 26,000 clones, and under 95% of these were observed just once. The top ten constitute around 0.89% of the sample.

This sample is part of a study of lymphopenia after photon versus proton radiotherapy (dated by TCRdb to 2018 to 2020). Study-level background: The immunological effects of photon versus proton radiation therapy were compared in patients with gastrointestinal tumors who developed high-grade lymphopenia. A cohort of around 21 patients with gastrointestinal tumors who received either photon or proton therapy and subsequently developed lymphopenia was included. The study aimed to characterize how the two radiation modalities differ in their impact on the immune system. General findings and caveats noted by the study authors: The survival association was assessed only in patients who died, and better survival with proton therapy was presented by the authors as a possibility rather than a demonstrated result. Proton-treated patients stayed relatively stable during treatment, while photon-treated patients lost naive T cells and TCR diversity and gained effector/memory populations. Across the cohort, an inverse correlation was found between a larger post-nadir drop in TCR diversity and overall survival time among patients who died. After the lymphocyte count nadir, oligoclonal expansion, especially of CD8+ Temra cells, was observed in photon-treated repertoires, and the drop in diversity was driven by this expansion.

The material was peripheral blood, obtained from a patient treated with photon-based radiotherapy. The clonotype was recovered from a woman aged 45-59 years with cholangiocarcinoma. The rearrangement combines TRBV9 with TRBJ1-2; TRBD1 aligns with 7 central bases. Read as DNA, the sequence is TGTGCCAGCAGCGTAGATGCCAGGGGGGTCTCTGGCTACACCTTC. The encoded protein is CASSVDARGVSGYTF.